Below are 30 T cell receptor beta chains sequenced from a single sample in a study of a mutant IDH1 vaccine in newly diagnosed glioma. Generated by immunoSEQ multiplex PCR, the TCRdb table keeps only in-frame clones and is missing some. The data show 40,000 to 50,000 clones, under 80% seen once. These receptors have no known antigen. The sample's time point: week 23, last vaccination. Topical imiquimod was applied with each vaccine dose, which held 300 ug of mutant IDH1 20-mer peptide. The specimen comprised PBMCs, sampled from a glioma patient whose treatment included an IDH1 peptide vaccine. The receptor source for this set is a man aged 45-65 years with glioma.

The sample holds one count of this clone. This chain connects TRBV18 to TRBJ1-1; D unresolved. Germline V gene lookup returns CDR1 KGHSH and CDR2 LQKENI. The CDR3 is 16 amino acids. V was clipped by 0 bases and J by 0 bases, with 11 bases between them. The CDR3 coding sequence is TGTGCCAGCTCACCACCGGTTCCAAAAATGAACACTGAAGCTTTCTTT. It encodes CASSPPVPKMNTEAFF.

This clone was seen a few times. The gene calls are TRBV9 and TRBJ2-3, with TRBD2 matching 7 bases. This CDR3 is built from 15 residues. Germline trimming cut 0 bases from V and 3 bases from J; bases unmatched to any gene: 4. Germline loops: CDR1 SGDLS, CDR2 YYNGEE. CDR3 in amino acids: CASSVGWRGTDTQYF. CDR3 DNA: TGTGCCAGCAGCGTAGGATGGCGGGGGACAGATACGCAGTATTTT.

The chain links TRBV29-1 to TRBJ2-5; D unresolved. Germline-derived CDR1 and CDR2 are SQVTM and ANQGSEA. V was trimmed by 8 bases and J by 2 bases, leaving 9 bases between them. The CDR3 length is 11 residues. The chain's CDR3 is CSTDGQETQYF. The CDR3 nucleotides read TGCAGCACTGACGGTCAAGAGACCCAGTACTTC.

This clone has a single count. The chain joins TRBV18 to TRBJ1-2; D is possibly TRBD1 (5 bases). Germline V CDR1 and CDR2: KGHSH, LQKENI. Trimming pared 1 base from V and 4 bases from J, leaving 10 bases between. This CDR3 comprises 14 residues. CDR3 sequence reads: CASSPQRDGYGYTF. Here the CDR3 DNA reads TGTGCCAGCTCACCACAGAGGGACGGCTATGGCTACACCTTC.

The chain uses TRBV23-1 and TRBJ2-6; 8 nucleotides line up with TRBD1. TRBV23-1 is given ORF status, its function remaining uncertain. With V trimmed by 3 bases and J by 4 bases, 5 bases remained unmatched. The CDR3 length is 16 residues. The CDR3 here is CASSQRTGSGANVLTF. In DNA, the CDR3 is TGCGCCAGCAGTCAGCGGACAGGGTCCGGGGCCAACGTCCTGACTTTC.

V gene TRBV5-1 combines with J gene TRBJ2-5; a possible D gene is TRBD1 (6 bases). This CDR3 spans 15 amino acids. CDR1 is SGHRS and CDR2 is YFSETQ in the germline V gene. The germline V and J ends were trimmed by 4 bases and 1 base, with 14 bases remaining between them. CDR3 DNA sequence: TGCGCCAGCAGCGCCCGAGGGGGTACCCAAGAGACCCAGTACTTC. This translates into CASSARGGTQETQYF.

The V gene is TRBV28, the J gene TRBJ2-7; D is perhaps TRBD2 (5 bases). V lost 7 bases and J 4 bases, leaving 20 bases between the germline ends. The CDR3 covers 15 residues. The germline V gene has CDR1 MDHEN and CDR2 SYDVKM. The CDR3 bases are TGTGCCAGCACCCAAGGCCCGGGGTCGATTTACGAGCAGTACTTC. Encoded protein: CASTQGPGSIYEQYF.

This clone appeared once. The rearrangement joins TRBV6-6 to TRBJ1-1; the D gene is possibly TRBD1 (6 bases). Germline V gene lookup returns CDR1 MNHNY and CDR2 SVGAGI (reference sequence). Trimming pared 6 bases from V and 4 bases from J, leaving 21 bases between. The CDR3 has 16 amino acids. The CDR3 protein is CASRPRGKGWVTEAFF. CDR3 sequence (DNA): TGTGCCAGCAGGCCAAGGGGGAAAGGGTGGGTCACTGAAGCTTTCTTT.

This clone was recorded a few times. V is TRBV30 and J is TRBJ1-5; D remains ambiguous. Germline CDR1 reads GTSNPN; CDR2 reads SVGIG (reference sequence). Trimming left V 2 bases short and J 1 base short, with 6 bases between. This CDR3 has 13 amino acids. CDR3 region: CAWSRDSNQPQHF. CDR3 DNA: TGTGCCTGGAGTAGAGACAGCAATCAGCCCCAGCATTTT.

This clone came up a few times. The chain is built from TRBV2 and TRBJ2-1, with unresolved D. Trimming took 6 bases from V and 6 from J, leaving 9 bases between them. The CDR3 loop spans 12 amino acids. CDR1 SNHLY and CDR2 FYNNEI come from the germline V gene. Here the CDR3 DNA reads TGTGCCAGCAGGTCGAGGTCCAATGAGCAGTTCTTC. Its protein is CASRSRSNEQFF.

This clone was observed a handful of times. This chain uses TRBV10-3 with TRBJ2-1; the match to TRBD2 covers 10 bases. V shed 6 bases and J 8 bases; nucleotides not matched to a gene: 7. Germline V lookup: CDR1 ENHRY, CDR2 SYGVKD. CDR3 size: 14 residues. CDR3 bases: TGTGCCATCAGGTCCAGCGGGGGGGCCGATGAGCAGTTCTTC. This encodes CAIRSSGGADEQFF.

This chain connects TRBV10-3 to TRBJ2-2; D remains unclear. V lost 6 bases and J lost 0, with 14 bases in between. Germline CDR1 reads ENHRY; CDR2 reads SYGVKD. This CDR3 contains 16 residues. The CDR3 reads CAISPLAATNTGELFF. The CDR3 nucleotides read TGTGCCATCAGCCCGTTGGCTGCCACGAACACCGGGGAGCTGTTTTTT.

This clone was seen a single time. The CDR3 nucleotides are TGTGCCAGCAGCTTAGGAGGGACTAGGCAAGAGACCCAGTACTTC. This sequence encodes CASSLGGTRQETQYF. The chain couples TRBV7-2 to TRBJ2-5; 8 bases agree with TRBD2. The germline V gene has CDR1 SGHTA and CDR2 FQGNSA. The CDR3 is 15 amino acids. The V gene end was trimmed by 1 base and the J gene end by 2 bases; junction bases not matched to a gene: 3.

This clone showed up just a few times. The chain has TRBV4-1 and TRBJ2-5, with D unresolved. Looked up from germline, CDR1 is MGHRA and CDR2 is YSYEKL. V dropped 1 base and J dropped 3 bases, with 6 bases sitting between them. The CDR3 is made up of 13 amino acids. CDR3 nucleotide sequence: TGCGCCAGCAGCCAAGGTCAGGAAGAGACCCAGTACTTC. This gives the protein CASSQGQEETQYF.

This clone was observed a few times. This chain joins TRBV6-4 and TRBJ1-5; TRBD1 aligns across 7 bases. The CDR3 runs to 15 residues. Trimming removed 5 bases from V and 5 bases from J; junction bases left unmatched: 9. Germline V lookup: CDR1 MRHNA, CDR2 SNTAGT. In DNA, the CDR3 is TGTGCCAGCAGTCCAAAACAGGGGCCCGATCAGCCCCAGCATTTT. Protein product: CASSPKQGPDQPQHF.

In this sample, this clone turned up a few times. This chain connects TRBV5-8 to TRBJ1-2, with 7 nucleotides matching TRBD1. This CDR3 comprises 12 residues. The germline CDR1 and CDR2 sequences are SGHTS and YDEGEE. Losses at the gene ends were 4 bases for V and 7 bases for J; bases not matched to a gene: 4. The CDR3 DNA reads as TGTGCCAGCAGCCGACAGGGCTTTGGCTACACCTTC. Its translation: CASSRQGFGYTF.

This clone came up a few times. This chain connects TRBV4-1 to TRBJ2-1; D is perhaps TRBD2 (7 bases). There are 20 residues in the CDR3. V lost 3 bases and J lost 2, with 26 bases in between. The V gene's germline CDR1 is MGHRA and CDR2 YSYEKL. CDR3 loop: CASSQEGGSRRRDPYNEQFF. Written as DNA, the CDR3 is TGCGCCAGCAGCCAGGAGGGGGGGAGCCGCCGAAGAGACCCCTACAATGAGCAGTTCTTC.

The chain employs TRBV6-6 and TRBJ2-1; 11 bases are a match to TRBD1. The V gene's germline CDR1 is MNHNY and CDR2 SVGAGI (reference sequence). After removal of 6 bases from V and 6 bases from J, the junction contained 7 bases not matched to a gene. The CDR3 is 15 residues long. CDR3 DNA: TGTGCCAGCAGCTACGAGGGGACAGGGGGCAATGAGCAGTTCTTC. It codes for CASSYEGTGGNEQFF.

The chain joins TRBV4-1 to TRBJ1-4; no reliable D call. Germline CDR1 is MGHRA and CDR2 is YSYEKL. This CDR3 comprises 12 residues. V lost 4 bases and J lost 7, with 7 bases in between. CDR3 region: CASSLRSEKLFF. In nucleotides, the CDR3 is TGCGCCAGCAGCCTTCGGAGTGAAAAACTGTTTTTT.

The rearrangement uses TRBV30 and TRBJ1-1, with 8 bases lining up with TRBD1. Trimming at V came to 4 bases and at J to 1 base, leaving 5 bases not matched to a gene. The germline V gene has CDR1 GTSNPN and CDR2 SVGIG (reference sequence). The length of the CDR3 is 14 residues. The CDR3 region has the DNA TGTGCCTGGAAAACCGGGACAGGGAACACTGAAGCTTTCTTT. As protein: CAWKTGTGNTEAFF.

This clone was observed a few times. The V call is TRBV5-1, the J call TRBJ1-6; D might be TRBD1 (6 bases). The CDR3 sequence is 15 residues long. Germline V gene sequence: CDR1 SGHRS, CDR2 YFSETQ. V lost 0 bases to trimming and J lost 7 bases, with 11 bases between them. In nucleotides, the CDR3 is TGCGCCAGCAGCTTGGCTTGGGGGCGAAATTCACCCCTCCACTTT. Translation gives CASSLAWGRNSPLHF. Combining the CDR3 with reference TRBV5-1 and TRBJ1-6 gives the whole variable domain KAGVTQTPRYLIKTRGQQVTLSCSPISGHRSVSWYQQTPGQGLQFLFEYFSETQRNKGNFPGRFSGRQFSNSRSEMNVSTLELGDSALYLCASSLAWGRNSPLHFGNGTRLTVT.

The chain uses TRBV6-1 and TRBJ2-3; the D call may be TRBD1 or TRBD2 (5 bases each). The germline CDR1 and CDR2 sequences are MNHNS and SASEGT. The germline V and J ends were trimmed by 3 bases and 1 base, with 11 bases remaining between them. CDR3 size: 15 residues. DNA for the CDR3: TGTGCCAGCAGTGACGGGGTGGGGGGCACAGATACGCAGTATTTT. Its protein is CASSDGVGGTDTQYF.

The chain couples TRBV9 to TRBJ2-1, with TRBD2 matching 7 bases. Germline CDR1 reads SGDLS; CDR2 reads YYNGEE. V gave up 4 bases and J gave up 5 bases; unmatched junction bases: 9. The CDR3 length is 15 residues. The CDR3 loop reads CASSPRLARDNEQFF. DNA for the CDR3: TGTGCCAGCAGCCCTCGACTAGCAAGGGACAATGAGCAGTTCTTC.

The rearrangement links TRBV10-3 to TRBJ2-2; no reliable D call. Between the trimmed V and J ends, which lost 6 bases and 1 base, there was a span of 12 bases. Germline V gene sequence: CDR1 ENHRY, CDR2 SYGVKD. The CDR3 runs 15 residues. CDR3 region: CAIRTPDGNTGELFF. CDR3 bases: TGTGCCATCAGGACGCCGGACGGGAACACCGGGGAGCTGTTTTTT.

The J gene is TRBJ2-7, the V gene TRBV6-5; 10 bases map to TRBD2. With 0 bases clipped from V and 7 bases from J, the junction kept 6 bases outside the gene matches. The CDR3 consists of 15 residues. Looked up from germline, CDR1 is MNHEY and CDR2 is SVGAGI. The CDR3 bases are TGTGCCAGCAGTTACTCAAGTAGCGGGGGGCTAGAGCAGTACTTC. Amino acids: CASSYSSSGGLEQYF.

The chain uses TRBV7-8 and TRBJ2-5; 7 bases line up with TRBD1. The V gene end was trimmed by 4 bases and the J gene end by 2 bases; junction bases not matched to a gene: 4. The CDR3 covers 14 residues. Germline-derived CDR1 and CDR2 are SGHVS and FQNEAQ. The CDR3 spells CASSSGTVQETQYF. As DNA, the CDR3 is TGTGCCAGCAGCTCCGGGACAGTTCAAGAGACCCAGTACTTC.

The chain combines TRBV5-6 with TRBJ1-6; D not resolved. Deletions cut 4 bases from V and 9 bases from J, with 11 bases between. The germline gives CDR1 SGHDT, CDR2 YYEEEE. The CDR3 length is 13 residues. The CDR3 DNA reads as TGTGCCAGCAGCCAACCGGGGAGTTCACCCCTCCACTTT. Its translation is CASSQPGSSPLHF. Full variable domain (rest looked up from reference TRBV5-6 and TRBJ1-6): DAGVTQSPTHLIKTRGQQVTLRCSPKSGHDTVSWYQQALGQGPQFIFQYYEEEERQRGNFPDRFSGHQFPNYSSELNVNALLLGDSALYLCASSQPGSSPLHFGNGTRLTVT.

CDR3 in DNA: TGTGCCAGTAGTATAGGCCTAGCAAATGAGCAGTTCTTC. It is translated as CASSIGLANEQFF. The chain recombines TRBV19 with TRBJ2-1, with D tentatively TRBD2 (5 bases). Germline loops: CDR1 LNHDA, CDR2 SQIVND (reference sequence). Trimming stripped 1 base from V and 7 bases from J, with 8 bases between. The CDR3 is made up of 13 amino acids.

This clone came up once. This chain uses TRBV6-6 with TRBJ1-1; 7 positions agree with TRBD1. This CDR3 comprises 14 residues. Germline values: CDR1 MNHNY, CDR2 SVGAGI (reference sequence). Trimming removed 6 bases from V and 6 bases from J; junction bases left unmatched: 10. This CDR3 is CASSSGQVWAEAFF. DNA of the CDR3: TGTGCCAGCAGCTCTGGACAGGTATGGGCTGAAGCTTTCTTT.

This chain joins TRBV6-5 and TRBJ2-7, with D possibly TRBD1 on 6 matching bases. V was trimmed by 6 bases and J by 0 bases, leaving 12 bases between them. CDR1 MNHEY and CDR2 SVGAGI come from the germline V gene. The CDR3 is 14 amino acids. CDR3 DNA sequence: TGTGCCAGCAGACGGGGACAAGCCTCCTACGAGCAGTACTTC. It specifies CASRRGQASYEQYF.